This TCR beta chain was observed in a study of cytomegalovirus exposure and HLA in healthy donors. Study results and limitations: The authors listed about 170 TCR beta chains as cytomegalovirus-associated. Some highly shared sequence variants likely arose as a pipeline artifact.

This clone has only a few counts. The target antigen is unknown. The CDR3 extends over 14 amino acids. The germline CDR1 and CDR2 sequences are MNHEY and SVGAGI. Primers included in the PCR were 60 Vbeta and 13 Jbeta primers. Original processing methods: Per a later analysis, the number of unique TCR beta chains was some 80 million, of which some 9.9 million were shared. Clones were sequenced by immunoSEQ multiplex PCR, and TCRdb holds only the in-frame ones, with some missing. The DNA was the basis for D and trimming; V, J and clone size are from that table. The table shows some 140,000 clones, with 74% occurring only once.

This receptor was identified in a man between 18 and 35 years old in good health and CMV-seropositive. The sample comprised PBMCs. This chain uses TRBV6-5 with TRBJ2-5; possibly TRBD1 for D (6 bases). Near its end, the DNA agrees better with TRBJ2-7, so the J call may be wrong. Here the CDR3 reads CASSRIGTTYEQYF. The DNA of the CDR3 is TGTGCCAGCAGTCGAATCGGGACAACCTACGAGCAGTACTTC.